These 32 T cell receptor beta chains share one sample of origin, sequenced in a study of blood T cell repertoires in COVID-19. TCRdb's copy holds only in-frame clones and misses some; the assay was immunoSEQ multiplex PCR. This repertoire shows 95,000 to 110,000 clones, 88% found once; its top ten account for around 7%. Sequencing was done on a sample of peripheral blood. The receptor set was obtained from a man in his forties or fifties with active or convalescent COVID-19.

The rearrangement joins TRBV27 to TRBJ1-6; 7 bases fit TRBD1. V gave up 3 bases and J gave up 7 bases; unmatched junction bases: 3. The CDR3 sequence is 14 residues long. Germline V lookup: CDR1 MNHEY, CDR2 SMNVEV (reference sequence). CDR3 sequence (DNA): TGTGCCAGCAGTTTTCCAGGGGGAAATTCACCCCTCCACTTT. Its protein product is CASSFPGGNSPLHF.

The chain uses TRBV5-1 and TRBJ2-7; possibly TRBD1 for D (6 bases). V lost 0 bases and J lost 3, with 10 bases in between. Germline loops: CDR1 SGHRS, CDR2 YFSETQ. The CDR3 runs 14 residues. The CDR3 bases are TGCGCCAGCAGCTTGGTTGGGGGCTACTACGAGCAGTACTTC. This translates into CASSLVGGYYEQYF.

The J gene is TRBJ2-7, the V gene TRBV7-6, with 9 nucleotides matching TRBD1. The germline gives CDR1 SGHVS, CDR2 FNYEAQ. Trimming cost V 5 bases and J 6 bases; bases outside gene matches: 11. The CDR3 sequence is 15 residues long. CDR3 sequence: CASSLGTGRVGEQYF. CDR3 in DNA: TGTGCCAGCAGCCTCGGGACAGGGAGAGTAGGCGAGCAGTACTTC. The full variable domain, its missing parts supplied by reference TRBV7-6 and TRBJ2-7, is GAGVSQSPRYKVTKRGQDVALRCDPISGHVSLYWYRQALGQGPEFLTYFNYEAQQDKSGLPNDRFSAERPEGSISTLTIQRTEQRDSAMYRCASSLGTGRVGEQYFGPGTRLTVT.

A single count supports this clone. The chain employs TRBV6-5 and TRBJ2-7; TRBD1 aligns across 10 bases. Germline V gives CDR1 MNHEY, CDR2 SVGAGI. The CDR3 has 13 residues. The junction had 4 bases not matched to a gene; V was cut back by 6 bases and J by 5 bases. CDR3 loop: CASRETGGDEQYF. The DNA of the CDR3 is TGTGCCAGCAGGGAGACAGGGGGCGACGAGCAGTACTTC.

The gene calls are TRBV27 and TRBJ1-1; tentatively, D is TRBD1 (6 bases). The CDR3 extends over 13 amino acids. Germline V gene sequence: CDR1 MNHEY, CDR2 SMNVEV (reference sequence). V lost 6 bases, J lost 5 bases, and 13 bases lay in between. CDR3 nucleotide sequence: TGTGCCAGCAGATTCCAGGGGTCAACTGAAGCTTTCTTT. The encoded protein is CASRFQGSTEAFF.

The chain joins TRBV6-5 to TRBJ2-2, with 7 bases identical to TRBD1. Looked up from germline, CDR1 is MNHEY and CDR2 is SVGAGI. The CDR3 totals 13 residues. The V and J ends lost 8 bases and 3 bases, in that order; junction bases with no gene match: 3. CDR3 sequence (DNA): TGTGCCAGCCGGACAGGAGACACCGGGGAGCTGTTTTTT. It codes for CASRTGDTGELFF.

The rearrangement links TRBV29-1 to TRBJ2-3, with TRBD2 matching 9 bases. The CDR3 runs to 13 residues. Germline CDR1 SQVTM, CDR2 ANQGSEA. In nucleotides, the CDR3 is TGCAGTATCAGCGGGAGGAGCACAGATACGCAGTATTTT. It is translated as CSISGRSTDTQYF.

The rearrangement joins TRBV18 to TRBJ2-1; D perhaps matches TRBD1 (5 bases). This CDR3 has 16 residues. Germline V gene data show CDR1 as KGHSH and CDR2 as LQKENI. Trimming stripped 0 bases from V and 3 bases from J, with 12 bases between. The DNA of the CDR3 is TGTGCCAGCTCACCACCGAACTCAGGGCTCTACAATGAGCAGTTCTTC. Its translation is CASSPPNSGLYNEQFF.

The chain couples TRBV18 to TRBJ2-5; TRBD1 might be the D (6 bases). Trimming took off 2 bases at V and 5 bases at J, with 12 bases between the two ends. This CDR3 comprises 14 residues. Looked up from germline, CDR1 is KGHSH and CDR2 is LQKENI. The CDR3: CASSPAQGEETQYF. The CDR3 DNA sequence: TGTGCCAGCTCACCAGCACAGGGAGAGGAGACCCAGTACTTC.

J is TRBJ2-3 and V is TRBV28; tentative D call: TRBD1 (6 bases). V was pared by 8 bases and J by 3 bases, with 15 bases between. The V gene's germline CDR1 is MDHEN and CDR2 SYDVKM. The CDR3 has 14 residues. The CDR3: CASGQLGGTDTQYF. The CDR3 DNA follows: TGTGCCAGCGGACAGCTAGGGGGAACAGATACGCAGTATTTT.

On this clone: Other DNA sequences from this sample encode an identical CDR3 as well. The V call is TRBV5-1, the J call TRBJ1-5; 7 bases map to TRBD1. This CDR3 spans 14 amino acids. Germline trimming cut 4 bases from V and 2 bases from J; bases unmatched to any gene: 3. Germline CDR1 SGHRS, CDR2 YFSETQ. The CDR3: CASSAGTGNQPQHF. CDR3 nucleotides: TGCGCCAGCAGCGCCGGGACAGGCAATCAGCCCCAGCATTTT.

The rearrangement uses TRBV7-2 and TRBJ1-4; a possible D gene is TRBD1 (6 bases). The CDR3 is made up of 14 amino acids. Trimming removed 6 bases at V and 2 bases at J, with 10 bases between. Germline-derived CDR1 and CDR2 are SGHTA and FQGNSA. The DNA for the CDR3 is TGTGCCAGCAGTAACAGGGCGACTAATGAAAAACTGTTTTTT. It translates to CASSNRATNEKLFF. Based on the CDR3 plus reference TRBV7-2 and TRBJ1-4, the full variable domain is GAGVSQSPSNKVTEKGKDVELRCDPISGHTALYWYRQSLGQGLEFLIYFQGNSAPDKSGLPSDRFSAERTGGSVSTLTIQRTQQEDSAVYLCASSNRATNEKLFFGSGTQLSVL.

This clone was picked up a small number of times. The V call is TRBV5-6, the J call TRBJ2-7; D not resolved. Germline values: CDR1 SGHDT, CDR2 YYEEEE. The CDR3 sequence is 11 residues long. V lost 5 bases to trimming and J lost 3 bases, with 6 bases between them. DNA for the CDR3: TGTGCCAGCAGGAAACACTACGAGCAGTACTTC. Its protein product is CASRKHYEQYF.

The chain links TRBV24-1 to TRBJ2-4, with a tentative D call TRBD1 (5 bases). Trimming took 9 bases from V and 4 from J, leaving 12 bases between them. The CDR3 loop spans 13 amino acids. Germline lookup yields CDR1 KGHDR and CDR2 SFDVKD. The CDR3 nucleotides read TGTGCCACCCTGGATCAGGGAAAAAACATTCAGTACTTC. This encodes CATLDQGKNIQYF.

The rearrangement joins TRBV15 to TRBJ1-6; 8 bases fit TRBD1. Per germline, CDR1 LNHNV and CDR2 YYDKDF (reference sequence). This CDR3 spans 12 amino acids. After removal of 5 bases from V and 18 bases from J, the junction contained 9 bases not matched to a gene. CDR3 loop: CATSFVQGGHHF. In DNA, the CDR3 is TGTGCCACCAGCTTTGTACAGGGGGGTCACCACTTT.

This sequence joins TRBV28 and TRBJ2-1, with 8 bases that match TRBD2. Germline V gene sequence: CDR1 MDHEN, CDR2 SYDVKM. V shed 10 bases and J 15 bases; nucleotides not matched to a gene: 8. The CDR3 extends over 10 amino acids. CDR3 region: CATLRTSTFF. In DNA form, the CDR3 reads TGTGCCACTTTACGGACTAGCACGTTCTTC.

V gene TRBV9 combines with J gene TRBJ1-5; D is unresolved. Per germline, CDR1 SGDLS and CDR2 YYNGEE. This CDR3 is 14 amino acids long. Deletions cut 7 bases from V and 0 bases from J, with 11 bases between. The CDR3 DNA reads TGTGCCAGCTCCCGAGCACCTAGCAATCAGCCCCAGCATTTT. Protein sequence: CASSRAPSNQPQHF.

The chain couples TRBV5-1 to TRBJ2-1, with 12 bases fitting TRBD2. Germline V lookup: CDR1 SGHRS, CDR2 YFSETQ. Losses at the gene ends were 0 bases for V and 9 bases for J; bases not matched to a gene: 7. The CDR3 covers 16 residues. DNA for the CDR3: TGCGCCAGCAGCTTGGAACCTAGCGGGAGGGCCTTTGAGCAGTTCTTC. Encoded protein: CASSLEPSGRAFEQFF.

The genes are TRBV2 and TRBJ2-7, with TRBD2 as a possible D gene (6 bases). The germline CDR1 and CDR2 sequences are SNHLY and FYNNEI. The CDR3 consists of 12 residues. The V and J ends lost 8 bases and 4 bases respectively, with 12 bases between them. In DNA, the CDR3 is TGTGCCAGCCGGGGGATAGGGTACGAGCAGTACTTC. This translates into CASRGIGYEQYF.

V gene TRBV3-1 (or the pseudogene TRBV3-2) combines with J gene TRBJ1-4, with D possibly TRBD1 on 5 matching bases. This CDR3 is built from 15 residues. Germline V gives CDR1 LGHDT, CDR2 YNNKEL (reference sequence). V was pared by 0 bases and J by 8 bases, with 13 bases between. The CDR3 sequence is CASSQEDIRREKLFF. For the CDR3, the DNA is TGTGCCAGCAGCCAAGAGGACATACGACGGGAAAAACTGTTTTTT.

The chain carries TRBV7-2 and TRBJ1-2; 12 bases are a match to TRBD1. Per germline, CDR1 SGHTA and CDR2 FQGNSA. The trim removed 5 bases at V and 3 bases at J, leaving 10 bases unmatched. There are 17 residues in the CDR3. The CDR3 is CASSPAPGQGADYGYTF. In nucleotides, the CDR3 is TGTGCCAGCAGCCCAGCCCCGGGACAGGGGGCGGACTATGGCTACACCTTC.

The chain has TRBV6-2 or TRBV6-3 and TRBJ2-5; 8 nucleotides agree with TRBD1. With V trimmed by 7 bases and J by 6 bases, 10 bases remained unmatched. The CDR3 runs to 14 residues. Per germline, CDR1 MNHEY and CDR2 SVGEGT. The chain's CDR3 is CASTPPRGRQTQYF. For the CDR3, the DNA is TGTGCCAGCACCCCCCCCAGGGGGCGCCAGACCCAGTACTTC.

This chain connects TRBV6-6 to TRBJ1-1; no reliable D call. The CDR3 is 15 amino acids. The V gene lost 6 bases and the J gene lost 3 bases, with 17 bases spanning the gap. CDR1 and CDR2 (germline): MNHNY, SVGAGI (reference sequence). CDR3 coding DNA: TGTGCCAGCAGACCACCCGCCCACCCGGACACTGAAGCTTTCTTT. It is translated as CASRPPAHPDTEAFF.

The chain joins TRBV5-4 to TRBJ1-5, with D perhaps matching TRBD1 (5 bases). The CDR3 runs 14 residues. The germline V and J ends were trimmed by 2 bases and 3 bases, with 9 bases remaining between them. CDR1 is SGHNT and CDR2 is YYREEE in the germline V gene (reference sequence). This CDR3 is CASSFWGDNQPQHF. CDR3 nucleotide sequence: TGTGCCAGCAGCTTTTGGGGGGACAATCAGCCCCAGCATTTT.

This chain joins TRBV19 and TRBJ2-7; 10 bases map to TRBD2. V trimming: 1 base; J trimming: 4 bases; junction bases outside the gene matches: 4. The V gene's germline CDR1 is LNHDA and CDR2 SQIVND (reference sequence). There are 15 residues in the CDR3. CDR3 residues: CASSIGAGGPYEQYF. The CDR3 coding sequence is TGTGCCAGTAGTATAGGAGCGGGAGGGCCATACGAGCAGTACTTC.

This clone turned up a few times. DNA of the CDR3: TGTGCCAGCAGCTTGGGACAAAATGAAAAACTGTTTTTT. Protein sequence: CASSLGQNEKLFF. V usage is TRBV7-2 and J usage is TRBJ1-4, with D perhaps TRBD1 (6 bases). The length of the CDR3 is 13 residues. Trimming left V 3 bases short and J 5 bases short, with 7 bases between. The germline V gene encodes CDR1 SGHTA and CDR2 FQGNSA.

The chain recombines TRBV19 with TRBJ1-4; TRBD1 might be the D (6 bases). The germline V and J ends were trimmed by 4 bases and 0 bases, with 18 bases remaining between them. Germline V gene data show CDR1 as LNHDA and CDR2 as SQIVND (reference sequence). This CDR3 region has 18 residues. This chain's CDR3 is CASSNAGGRSATNEKLFF. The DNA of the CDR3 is TGTGCCAGTAGTAACGCCGGGGGGCGAAGTGCAACTAATGAAAAACTGTTTTTT.

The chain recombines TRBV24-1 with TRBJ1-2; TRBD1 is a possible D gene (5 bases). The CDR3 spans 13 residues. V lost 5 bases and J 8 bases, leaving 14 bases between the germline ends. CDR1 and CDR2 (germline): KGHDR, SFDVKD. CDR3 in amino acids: CATSGPAGNGYTF. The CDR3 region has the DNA TGTGCCACCAGTGGACCTGCAGGGAACGGCTACACCTTC.

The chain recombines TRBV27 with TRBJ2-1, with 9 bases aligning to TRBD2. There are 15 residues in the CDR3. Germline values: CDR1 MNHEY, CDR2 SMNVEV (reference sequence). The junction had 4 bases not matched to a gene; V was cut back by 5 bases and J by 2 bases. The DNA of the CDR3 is TGTGCCAGCAGTGCCGGGACTAGCACCTACAATGAGCAGTTCTTC. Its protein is CASSAGTSTYNEQFF.

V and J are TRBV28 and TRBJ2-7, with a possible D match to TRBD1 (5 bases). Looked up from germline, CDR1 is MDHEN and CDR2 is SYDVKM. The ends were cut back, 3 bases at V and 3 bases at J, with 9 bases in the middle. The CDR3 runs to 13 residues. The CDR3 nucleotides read TGTGCCAGCAGTTTGGCAGGGCACTACGAGCAGTACTTC. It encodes CASSLAGHYEQYF.

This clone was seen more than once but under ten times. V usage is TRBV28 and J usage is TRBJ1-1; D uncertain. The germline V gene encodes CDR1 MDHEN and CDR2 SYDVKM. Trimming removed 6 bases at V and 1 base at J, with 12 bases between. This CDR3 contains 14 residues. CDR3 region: CASSKYGENTEAFF. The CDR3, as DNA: TGTGCCAGCAGCAAGTACGGGGAGAACACTGAAGCTTTCTTT. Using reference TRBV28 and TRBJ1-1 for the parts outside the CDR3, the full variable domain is DVKVTQSSRYLVKRTGEKVFLECVQDMDHENMFWYRQDPGLGLRLIYFSYDVKMKEKGDIPEGYSVSREKKERFSLILESASTNQTSMYLCASSKYGENTEAFFGQGTRLTVV.

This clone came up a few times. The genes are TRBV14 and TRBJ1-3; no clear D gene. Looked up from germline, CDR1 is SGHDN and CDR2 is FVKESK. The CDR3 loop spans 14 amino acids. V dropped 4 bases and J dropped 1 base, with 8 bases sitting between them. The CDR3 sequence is CASSRGQSGNTIYF. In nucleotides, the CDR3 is TGTGCCAGCAGCCGCGGGCAATCTGGAAACACCATATATTTT.